The 27 T cell receptor beta chains listed next were all sequenced from one sample in a study of regulatory T cells in long-lasting Graves disease. Arm-PCR of CDR3 regions and iRepertoire HTBI primers were the basis on which TCR beta libraries were built. TCRdb ran MiXCR on the multiplex PCR reads and lists one entry per CDR3 protein. The data contain about 440,000 distinct CDR3 sequences, about a sixth of them seen just once; the ten biggest clones take up around a quarter. Stated time point: newly diagnosed GD, antithyroid drugs for less than 3 months. Construction of the TCR library relied on RNA isolated from PBMCs. The same sample was also studied in work on T cells in Graves' hyperthyroidism and ophthalmopathy.

The sample was peripheral blood mononuclear cells (PBMCs), taken at new diagnosis, from a patient treated with antithyroid drugs. These receptors were taken from a woman aged 18-35 years with Graves disease.

The V call is TRBV29-1, the J call TRBJ2-3; no firm D call. The CDR3 runs to 14 residues. Per germline, CDR1 SQVTM and CDR2 ANQGSEA. V was shortened by 2 bases and J by 0 bases, with 9 bases between the two germline ends. The CDR3 protein is CSVENYSSTDTQYF. The CDR3 coding sequence is TGCAGCGTTGAAAACTATTCTAGCACAGATACGCAGTATTTT.

This clonotype came up many times. V and J are TRBV28 and TRBJ1-4; 9 bases fit TRBD1. The V gene end was trimmed by 6 bases and the J gene end by 5 bases; junction bases not matched to a gene: 1. The CDR3 length is 13 residues. Germline V gene lookup returns CDR1 MDHEN and CDR2 SYDVKM. CDR3 DNA sequence: TGTGCCAGCAGAGGGACAGGGAATGAAAAACTGTTTTTT. Translating gives CASRGTGNEKLFF.

The V call is TRBV28, the J call TRBJ2-7; TRBD1 matches at 7 bases. V lost 4 bases to trimming and J lost 3 bases; unmatched junction nucleotides: 15. CDR3 length equals 17 residues. The germline CDR1 and CDR2 sequences are MDHEN and SYDVKM. Written as DNA, the CDR3 is TGTGCCAGCAGTTCAAGGTCCGGGACAGTGGATCGCTACGAGCAGTACTTC. Residues: CASSSRSGTVDRYEQYF. Using reference TRBV28 and TRBJ2-7 for the parts outside the CDR3, the full variable domain is DVKVTQSSRYLVKRTGEKVFLECVQDMDHENMFWYRQDPGLGLRLIYFSYDVKMKEKGDIPEGYSVSREKKERFSLILESASTNQTSMYLCASSSRSGTVDRYEQYFGPGTRLTVT.

A few counts support this clonotype. The chain joins TRBV11-2 to TRBJ1-4; 9 nucleotides agree with TRBD1. The CDR3 is 14 amino acids. V shed 6 bases and J 8 bases; nucleotides not matched to a gene: 7. From germline, CDR1 is SGHAT and CDR2 FQNNGV. CDR3 residues: CASRPTGTGEKLFF. Written as DNA, the CDR3 is TGTGCCAGCAGGCCCACCGGGACAGGGGAAAAACTGTTTTTT.

The J gene is TRBJ2-3, the V gene TRBV5-1, with TRBD2 identical over 14 bases. The CDR3 has 16 amino acids. Germline V lookup: CDR1 SGHRS, CDR2 YFSETQ. V shed 4 bases, J shed 2 bases, and the junction held 3 bases outside the gene matches. The CDR3 is CASSPGLAGATDTQYF. The CDR3 region has the DNA TGCGCCAGCAGCCCGGGACTAGCGGGAGCCACAGATACGCAGTATTTT.

This clonotype was seen ten or more times. Here the CDR3 reads CASSLEQGIRNGEQFF. CDR3 coding DNA: TGTGCCAGCAGCTTAGAACAGGGGATCAGGAATGGTGAGCAGTTCTTC. The chain recombines TRBV7-2 with TRBJ2-1, with TRBD1 matching over 7 bases. CDR1 and CDR2 from the germline V gene are SGHTA and FQGNSA. Trimming cost V 1 base and J 9 bases; bases outside gene matches: 12. The CDR3 loop spans 16 amino acids.

This clonotype appeared a single time. The chain combines TRBV9 with TRBJ2-7; D is uncertain. Trimming removed 0 bases at V and 3 bases at J, with 10 bases between. Germline V lookup: CDR1 SGDLS, CDR2 YYNGEE. The CDR3 is 14 amino acids. CDR3 in amino acids: CASSVALEGYEQYF. As DNA, the CDR3 is TGTGCCAGCAGCGTAGCTCTAGAAGGCTACGAGCAGTACTTC.

Points on this clonotype: This may be a read error: a much more frequent sequence differs by one nucleotide. J is TRBJ2-3 and V is TRBV28, with a possible D match to TRBD1 (7 bases). V was shortened by 5 bases and J by 8 bases, with 23 bases between the two germline ends. Germline CDR1 and CDR2: MDHEN and SYDVKM. This CDR3 region has 16 residues. The CDR3 DNA follows: TGTGCCAGCAGTCTGACTAGTAAGGGGGCTCTGGGTACGCAGTATTTT. It specifies CASSLTSKGALGTQYF.

This clonotype was detected a few times. The J gene is TRBJ2-7, the V gene TRBV7-2; D ambiguous. This CDR3 region has 11 residues. Germline CDR1 and CDR2: SGHTA and FQGNSA. CDR3 nucleotide sequence: TGTGCTTCTCAAGTAGGCTACGAGCAGTACTTC. This sequence encodes CASQVGYEQYF. Looking up the rest from reference TRBV7-2 and TRBJ2-7 gives the full variable domain: GAGVSQSPSNKVTEKGKDVELRCDPISGHTALYWYRQSLGQGLEFLIYFQGNSAPDKSGLPSDRFSAERTGGSVSTLTIQRTQQEDSAVYLCASQVGYEQYFGPGTRLTVT.

The rearrangement links TRBV5-4 to TRBJ2-7, with 9 bases lining up with TRBD2. Germline CDR1 SGHNT, CDR2 YYREEE (reference sequence). V was clipped by 5 bases and J by 7 bases; unmatched bases: 10. This CDR3 contains 14 residues. For the CDR3, the DNA is TGTGCCAGCAGTGCAAGCGGGAGGTCTGTTGAGCAGTACTTC. Translating it yields CASSASGRSVEQYF.

The chain joins TRBV7-9 to TRBJ2-2; D could derive from TRBD1 or TRBD2 (5 bases each). Between the trimmed V and J ends, which lost 4 bases and 3 bases, there was a span of 21 bases. The CDR3 is made up of 18 amino acids. CDR1 and CDR2 from the germline V gene are SEHNR and FQNEAQ (reference sequence). The CDR3 DNA is TGTGCCAGCAGCTGGATTCTCTCGGGGCGATTGGACACCGGGGAGCTGTTTTTT. Its protein is CASSWILSGRLDTGELFF.

There are many counts of this clonotype. V usage is TRBV11-2 and J usage is TRBJ2-3; unclear D gene. The CDR3 covers 15 residues. Per germline, CDR1 SGHAT and CDR2 FQNNGV. Trimming shortened V by 5 bases and J by 2 bases, and 14 bases separated the two germline ends. CDR3 region: CASSPPGHNTDTQYF. The CDR3 nucleotides are TGTGCCAGCAGCCCCCCAGGTCACAACACAGATACGCAGTATTTT.

This clonotype was counted only a few times. The DNA of the CDR3 is TGCAGTGCTAGAGCACCTAGCGGAGCCTACAATGAGCAGTTCTTC. Protein product: CSARAPSGAYNEQFF. The chain combines TRBV20-1 with TRBJ2-1; 7 bases are a match to TRBD2. The J segment lost 2 bases and the V segment lost 1 base, leaving 5 bases of the junction unmatched. The CDR3 extends over 15 amino acids. Germline CDR1 is DFQATT and CDR2 is SNEGSKA (reference sequence).

The rearrangement uses TRBV29-1 and TRBJ2-1; perhaps TRBD2 as D (6 bases). Germline-derived CDR1 and CDR2 are SQVTM and ANQGSEA. This CDR3 is 11 amino acids long. V gave up 3 bases and J gave up 12 bases, with 12 bases separating them. Here the CDR3 DNA reads TGCAGCGTTGATCTTTTGGGAGGGCAGTTCTTC. Its translation is CSVDLLGGQFF.

This clonotype has a single count. This sequence joins TRBV3-1 and TRBJ2-1, with 7 bases matching TRBD2. This CDR3 is 18 amino acids long. V shed 0 bases, J shed 4 bases, and the junction held 12 bases outside the gene matches. Germline-derived CDR1 and CDR2 are LGHDT and YNNKEL (reference sequence). The CDR3 protein is CASSQEKWSGLRYNEQFF. The CDR3 nucleotides read TGTGCCAGCAGCCAAGAGAAGTGGTCGGGACTACGATACAATGAGCAGTTCTTC.

This clonotype occurred many times. This chain uses TRBV7-7 with TRBJ2-1; 7 bases line up with TRBD1. V lost 5 bases to trimming and J lost 0 bases; unmatched junction nucleotides: 4. Germline CDR1 SSHAT, CDR2 FNYEAQ (reference sequence). This CDR3 comprises 15 residues. The DNA for the CDR3 is TGTGCCAGCAGCGCCAGACAGGGCTCCTACAATGAGCAGTTCTTC. This encodes CASSARQGSYNEQFF.

This clonotype was observed a handful of times. The chain couples TRBV6-1 to TRBJ1-6; perhaps TRBD1 as D (6 bases). The CDR3 is 14 amino acids. Germline V gene sequence: CDR1 MNHNS, CDR2 SASEGT. With 3 bases removed from V and 7 bases from J, the gap between germline ends came to 10 bases. CDR3 in amino acids: CASSELGANSPLHF. CDR3 bases: TGTGCCAGCAGTGAGTTGGGGGCAAATTCACCCCTCCACTTT.

The table lists this clonotype with many counts. J is TRBJ2-5 and V is TRBV28, with a possible D match to TRBD2 (7 bases). V shed 4 bases and J shed 2 bases, with 17 bases lying between them. The length of the CDR3 is 16 residues. Germline CDR1 reads MDHEN; CDR2 reads SYDVKM. The CDR3 nucleotides read TGTGCCAGCAGTTCACCTCGGGGGGCGATTCAAGAGACCCAGTACTTC. Translated: CASSSPRGAIQETQYF. Full variable domain (outside the CDR3, taken from reference TRBV28 and TRBJ2-5): DVKVTQSSRYLVKRTGEKVFLECVQDMDHENMFWYRQDPGLGLRLIYFSYDVKMKEKGDIPEGYSVSREKKERFSLILESASTNQTSMYLCASSSPRGAIQETQYFGPGTRLLVL.

J is TRBJ2-1 and V is TRBV10-1, with TRBD2 matching 8 bases. The CDR3 length is 15 residues. From germline, CDR1 is WNHNN and CDR2 SYGVQD (reference sequence). V gave up 3 bases and J gave up 10 bases; unmatched junction bases: 11. CDR3 nucleotides: TGCGCCAGCAGTGAAACAGCGGGAGCCAATAGGGAGCAGTTCTTC. Its protein is CASSETAGANREQFF.

In its sample, this clonotype was seen a few times. This may be a read error: a much more frequent sequence differs by one nucleotide. The chain has TRBV25-1 and TRBJ1-1; tentative D call: TRBD1 (6 bases). The CDR3 consists of 16 residues. Trimming pared 4 bases from V and 2 bases from J, leaving 17 bases between. Germline lookup yields CDR1 MGHDK and CDR2 SYGVNS. CDR3 residues: CASSALTGTGNTEAFF. As DNA, the CDR3 is TGTGCCAGCAGTGCGCTAACAGGGACGGGTAACACTGAAGCTTTCTTT.

The sample holds many counts of this clonotype. The CDR3 here is CASSLRDRNTEAFF. CDR3 nucleotides: TGTGCCAGCAGCCTTCGAGACAGAAACACTGAAGCTTTCTTT. The chain joins TRBV5-8 to TRBJ1-1; tentative D call: TRBD1 (5 bases). CDR3 length: 14 amino acids. V shed 4 bases and J shed 2 bases, with 12 bases lying between them. Germline CDR1 and CDR2: SGHTS and YDEGEE.

This clonotype turned up a few times. The chain combines TRBV9 with TRBJ2-7; D is perhaps TRBD2 (5 bases). There are 13 residues in the CDR3. Germline lookup yields CDR1 SGDLS and CDR2 YYNGEE. V lost 0 bases to trimming and J lost 6 bases, with 10 bases between them. CDR3 bases: TGTGCCAGCAGCGTAGTGGGTGGAGGCGAGCAGTACTTC. This translates into CASSVVGGGEQYF.

This clonotype was found many times. The rearrangement joins TRBV15 to TRBJ1-1, with no clear D. Trimming removed 4 bases at V and 0 bases at J, with 9 bases between. Germline CDR1 LNHNV, CDR2 YYDKDF (reference sequence). The CDR3 spans 14 residues. The CDR3 nucleotides are TGTGCCACCAGCAAAAGTACACTGAACACTGAAGCTTTCTTT. Translating gives CATSKSTLNTEAFF. The entire variable domain, with the rest obtained from reference TRBV15 and TRBJ1-1, is as follows: DAMVIQNPRYQVTQFGKPVTLSCSQTLNHNVMYWYQQKSSQAPKLLFHYYDKDFNNEADTPDNFQSRRPNTSFCFLDIRSPGLGDTAMYLCATSKSTLNTEAFFGQGTRLTVV.

This clonotype was recorded many times. The chain joins TRBV6-1 to TRBJ2-1; 7 bases agree with TRBD2. V shed 5 bases, J shed 6 bases, and the junction held 10 bases outside the gene matches. There are 15 residues in the CDR3. Per the germline V gene, CDR1 is MNHNS and CDR2 is SASEGT. CDR3 in amino acids: CASSHLAVYSNEQFF. DNA of the CDR3: TGTGCCAGCAGTCATCTAGCGGTTTACAGCAATGAGCAGTTCTTC.

Note on this clonotype: A clone one base away is much larger, so this may be a read error. The chain has TRBV6-2 or TRBV6-3 and TRBJ2-3; maybe TRBD2 (6 bases). Germline V gives CDR1 MNHEY, CDR2 SVGEGT. The CDR3 has 14 residues. The CDR3 reads CASRPGLHTDTRYF. As DNA, the CDR3 is TGTGCCAGCCGACCGGGACTCCACACAGATACGCGGTATTTT.

This clonotype was counted a few times. The chain couples TRBV28 to TRBJ2-7, with TRBD2 identical over 9 bases. Germline values: CDR1 MDHEN, CDR2 SYDVKM. V was clipped by 5 bases and J by 4 bases; unmatched bases: 18. This CDR3 is built from 18 residues. CDR3 in DNA: TGTGCCAGCAGTCCATCGAAAATGGGGACTAGCTTCGTGTACGAGCAGTACTTC. Its protein product is CASSPSKMGTSFVYEQYF.

This clonotype was detected ten times or more. The chain employs TRBV2 and TRBJ1-3, with a weak D call TRBD1 (6 bases). Deletions cut 3 bases from V and 1 base from J, with 7 bases between. Looked up from germline, CDR1 is SNHLY and CDR2 is FYNNEI. This CDR3 spans 14 amino acids. This CDR3 is CASSDTGSGNTIYF. For the CDR3, the DNA is TGTGCCAGCAGTGATACAGGGTCTGGAAACACCATATATTTT.